Included here is one T cell receptor beta chain sequence, with context. Its antigen is not known. The CDR3 length is 17 residues. CDR1 is SGHRS, CDR2 YFSETQ, per germline. Trimming took 0 bases from V and 2 from J; bases not matched to a gene: 5. This specimen belongs to a study of T-cell memory formation after mild COVID-19. Overall study context: The TCR clusters were mostly specific to one donor.

Constant-segment primers were used for 5'RACE, and the resulting TCR alpha and TCR beta cDNA libraries carried sample barcodes and UMIs. TCRdb reanalysed the 5' RACE reads using MiXCR and keeps one entry per CDR3 protein. The repertoire consists of roughly 450,000 distinct CDR3 sequences, with 15% to 20% occurring once and the leading ten covering 20% to 25%. Broader study findings: The appearance of some responding clones in pre-infection memory suggested that cross-reactive memory joined. Balance between CD4 and CD8 was seen in clones contracting day 15 to 85, and a CD4+ lean was seen in later expanders.

The V call is TRBV5-1, the J call TRBJ2-2, with 9 bases matching TRBD1. The source of this sequence is a man aged 18 to 30 who had mild COVID-19 (a few samples of this study predate the infection). Cell type and time point are not known. Input material: PBMCs or a T cell subset sorted from them (not recorded which). The CDR3 protein is CASSLGTGALNTGELFF. The CDR3 DNA follows: TGCGCCAGCAGCTTGGGGACAGGGGCATTAAACACCGGGGAGCTGTTTTTT.